The T cell receptor beta chain described here comes from a study of beta chain features in type 1 diabetes. Looking at the study overall: Cell yields, age and gender were similar between patients and healthy donors. Sorted cell examination encompassed over 90 million cells across all samples.

Expressed TCRB transcripts were sequenced after all isolated RNA was converted to cDNA. Clones were read by immunoSEQ multiplex PCR, and TCRdb kept only the in-frame ones, dropping some. The sample records roughly 610,000 clones, 15% being singletons. Study results and limitations: TCRB repertoires of naive, central memory and Treg cells appeared more similar among patients than among healthy donors.

The sample holds a few counts of this clone. As yet, its antigen is unknown. Other DNA sequences in this specimen translate into the identical CDR3. CDR1 and CDR2 (germline): MNHNS, SASEGT. V shed 3 bases and J 2 bases; nucleotides not matched to a gene: 3. This CDR3 comprises 14 residues. The receptor was isolated from a man between 18 and 29 years old in good health. The rearrangement uses TRBV6-1 and TRBJ1-1; TRBD1 matches at 7 bases. Sequenced input: naive CD4+ T cells from blood. The CDR3: CASSETGRNTEAFF. In DNA form, the CDR3 reads TGTGCCAGCAGTGAGACAGGGAGAAACACTGAAGCTTTCTTT.